A selection of T cell receptor beta chains follows, all from one sample in a study of T cells in Graves' hyperthyroidism and ophthalmopathy. TCRdb reanalysed the multiplex PCR reads using MiXCR and keeps one entry per CDR3 protein. The sample has approximately 870,000 distinct CDR3 sequences, 38% seen once. The sample was blood. These receptor sequences come from a man aged 18 to 29 with Graves' hyperthyroidism. The CDR3 runs from the conserved cysteine through the conserved F or W. The order of the fields is clone size, J gene, V gene, CDR3 protein. Only some rows state a clone size, as once, few, many or a class for expanded clones.

>-|TRBJ1-5|TRBV15
CATSSSAVGVHQPQHF
>-|TRBJ1-4|TRBV20-1
CSAALGGNEKLFF
>-|TRBJ2-1|TRBV19
CASNDALNGANEQFF
>-|TRBJ2-5|TRBV20-1
CSARVRGGEETQYF
>-|TRBJ2-3|TRBV5-1
CASSSEGPGTTDTQYF
>-|TRBJ2-7|TRBV7-9
CASSQDPRGYEQYF
>-|TRBJ2-6|TRBV29-1
CSVYLGGAYVLTF
>few|TRBJ1-5|TRBV30
CASGQGTGQPQHF
>few|TRBJ1-3|TRBV11-2
CASSPYPPAQSSGNTIYF
>-|TRBJ1-5|TRBV6-5
CASSKTGLRQPQHF
>-|TRBJ1-5|TRBV10-3
CASRVGGVQPQHF
>-|TRBJ1-4|TRBV15
CATSSERGTNEKLFF
>few|TRBJ1-1|TRBV20-1
CSARSGMNTEAFF
>-|TRBJ2-5|TRBV7-9
CASSPQGSAETQYF
>few|TRBJ2-5|TRBV12-3/TRBV12-4
CASSFSLAGVETQYF
>-|TRBJ1-5|TRBV24-1
CATSDPRTGTGDETQHF
>few|TRBJ1-4|TRBV3-1
CASSQLTGQEKLFF
>many|TRBJ1-5|TRBV20-1
CSARGRGGHQPQHF
>-|TRBJ1-1|TRBV29-1
CSLGHSTEAFF
>few|TRBJ1-2|TRBV5-1
CASSFDRVSGGYTF
>few|TRBJ1-5|TRBV20-1
CSALPQSKYQPQHF
>-|TRBJ2-5|TRBV3-2
CASSQVMETQYF
>-|TRBJ2-5|TRBV20-1
CSAVGGQGTETQYF
>many|TRBJ1-1|TRBV15
CATSRGEGWMNTEAFF
>few|TRBJ2-7|TRBV2
CASRTGEKWYEQYF
>many|TRBJ2-7|TRBV19
CASSMGPNEQYF
>-|TRBJ2-5|TRBV5-1
CASSLVWSEETQYF
>few|TRBJ1-6|TRBV9
CASSERTGAGSPLHF
>many|TRBJ2-7|TRBV9
CASSVAGTDEQYF
>-|TRBJ2-7|TRBV28
CASRDRVGYEQYF
>few|TRBJ2-2|TRBV7-7
CASSPSGGPTGELFF
>-|TRBJ2-5|TRBV24-1
CATSADNPVETQYF